A selection of T cell receptor beta chains follows, all from one sample in a study of identifying expanded T cells in peripheral blood. Some clones are missing from TCRdb's copy, which holds only in-frame ones; the method was immunoSEQ multiplex PCR. The data hold roughly 100,000 clones, with roughly 88% observed a single time. Source material: blood. These receptors all come from a person aged 18 to 75 in good health. Each CDR3 is given without its conserved first and last residue. Fields, in order: D gene, J gene, V gene, CDR3 protein. A D gene is named only where the DNA matches it firmly.

d_gene: -; j_gene: TRBJ2-1; v_gene: TRBV27; CDR3aa: ASRSLAGNEQF
d_gene: TRBD1; j_gene: TRBJ1-3; v_gene: TRBV7-2; CDR3aa: ASSLGDRGGNTIY
d_gene: -; j_gene: TRBJ2-1; v_gene: TRBV7-3; CDR3aa: ASSSSTGTSYNEQF
d_gene: -; j_gene: TRBJ2-7; v_gene: TRBV9; CDR3aa: ASSVERSSYEQY
d_gene: -; j_gene: TRBJ1-1; v_gene: TRBV7-9; CDR3aa: ASSDGTLGWGTEAF
d_gene: -; j_gene: TRBJ1-2; v_gene: TRBV19; CDR3aa: ASSILMGTNYGYT
d_gene: -; j_gene: TRBJ1-2; v_gene: TRBV27; CDR3aa: ASSFGNEGGYT
d_gene: -; j_gene: TRBJ2-2; v_gene: TRBV2; CDR3aa: ASSEAGDAGELF
d_gene: -; j_gene: TRBJ2-7; v_gene: TRBV2; CDR3aa: ASVRIQAREQY
d_gene: -; j_gene: TRBJ1-1; v_gene: TRBV7-2; CDR3aa: ASSLPVREAF
d_gene: -; j_gene: TRBJ2-3; v_gene: TRBV6-1; CDR3aa: ASSAPTQY
d_gene: -; j_gene: TRBJ1-1; v_gene: TRBV6-5; CDR3aa: ASSYPPGQGEAF
d_gene: -; j_gene: TRBJ1-1; v_gene: TRBV28; CDR3aa: ASKLGDTEAF
d_gene: -; j_gene: TRBJ2-1; v_gene: TRBV20-1; CDR3aa: SDRFYNEQF
d_gene: TRBD1; j_gene: TRBJ1-3; v_gene: TRBV7-9; CDR3aa: ASSLGGQVFSGNTIY
d_gene: TRBD1; j_gene: TRBJ1-1; v_gene: TRBV15; CDR3aa: ATSRGQGTTEAF
d_gene: -; j_gene: TRBJ1-6; v_gene: TRBV27; CDR3aa: ASSLSWTSYNSPLH
d_gene: -; j_gene: TRBJ1-5; v_gene: TRBV19; CDR3aa: ASMVPNQPQH
d_gene: -; j_gene: TRBJ2-2; v_gene: TRBV4-1; CDR3aa: ASSPVGGGGVNTGELF
d_gene: -; j_gene: TRBJ2-7; v_gene: TRBV9; CDR3aa: ASSVAVLGYEQY
d_gene: -; j_gene: TRBJ1-3; v_gene: TRBV9; CDR3aa: ASSVERDSGNTIY
d_gene: TRBD1; j_gene: TRBJ1-1; v_gene: TRBV27; CDR3aa: ASSSQGPQGKAF
d_gene: TRBD2; j_gene: TRBJ2-7; v_gene: TRBV6-5; CDR3aa: ASSYASGPTGEQY
d_gene: TRBD1; j_gene: TRBJ1-2; v_gene: TRBV28; CDR3aa: ASSLAGGSIYGYT
d_gene: -; j_gene: TRBJ1-1; v_gene: TRBV4-3; CDR3aa: ASSQDFRAENTEAF
d_gene: -; j_gene: TRBJ1-4; v_gene: TRBV11-2; CDR3aa: ASSLAPGGEKLF
d_gene: -; j_gene: TRBJ2-5; v_gene: TRBV2; CDR3aa: ASSAGSGETQY
d_gene: -; j_gene: TRBJ1-1; v_gene: TRBV29-1; CDR3aa: SVGPPSRGSTEAF
d_gene: -; j_gene: TRBJ1-2; v_gene: TRBV4-2; CDR3aa: ASSQDPGPLYGYT
d_gene: TRBD1; j_gene: TRBJ2-5; v_gene: TRBV2; CDR3aa: ASRDDRVVTQY
d_gene: -; j_gene: TRBJ1-5; v_gene: TRBV7-2; CDR3aa: ASSLSGSGNQPQH
d_gene: -; j_gene: TRBJ1-1; v_gene: TRBV20-1; CDR3aa: SARVGEAF
d_gene: -; j_gene: TRBJ1-1; v_gene: TRBV30; CDR3aa: AWSESPGTEAF
d_gene: TRBD1; j_gene: TRBJ2-5; v_gene: TRBV30; CDR3aa: AWDRTGQETQY
d_gene: -; j_gene: TRBJ2-7; v_gene: TRBV28; CDR3aa: ASSFDHHSGEQY
d_gene: TRBD1; j_gene: TRBJ2-7; v_gene: TRBV10-3; CDR3aa: AISETGQGVDEQY
d_gene: -; j_gene: TRBJ2-3; v_gene: TRBV5-1; CDR3aa: ASSLEGILSTDTQY
d_gene: -; j_gene: TRBJ1-4; v_gene: TRBV7-9; CDR3aa: ASSLANRELV
d_gene: TRBD1; j_gene: TRBJ1-1; v_gene: TRBV6-4; CDR3aa: ASSQGRNTEAF
d_gene: TRBD2; j_gene: TRBJ2-1; v_gene: TRBV7-2; CDR3aa: ASSYSATSGGHEQF